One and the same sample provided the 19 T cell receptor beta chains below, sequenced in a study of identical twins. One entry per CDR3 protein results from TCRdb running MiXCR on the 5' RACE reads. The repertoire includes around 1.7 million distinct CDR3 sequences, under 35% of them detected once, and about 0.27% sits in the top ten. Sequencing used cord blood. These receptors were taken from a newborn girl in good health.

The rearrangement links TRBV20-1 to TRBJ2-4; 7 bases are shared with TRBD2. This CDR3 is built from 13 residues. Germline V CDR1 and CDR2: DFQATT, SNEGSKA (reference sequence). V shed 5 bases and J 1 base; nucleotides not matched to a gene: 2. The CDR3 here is CSADGRAKNIQYF. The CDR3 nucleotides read TGCAGTGCTGACGGGAGGGCCAAAAACATTCAGTACTTC.

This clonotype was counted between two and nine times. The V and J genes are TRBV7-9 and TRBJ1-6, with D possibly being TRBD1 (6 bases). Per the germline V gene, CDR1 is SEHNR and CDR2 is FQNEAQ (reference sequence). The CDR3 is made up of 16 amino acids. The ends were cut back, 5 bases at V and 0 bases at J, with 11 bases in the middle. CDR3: CASSGDRSSYNSPLHF. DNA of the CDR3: TGTGCCAGCAGCGGTGACAGGAGCTCCTATAATTCACCCCTCCACTTT. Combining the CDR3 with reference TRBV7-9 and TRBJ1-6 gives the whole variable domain DTGVSQNPRHKITKRGQNVTFRCDPISEHNRLYWYRQTLGQGPEFLTYFQNEAQLEKSRLLSDRFSAERPKGSFSTLEIQRTEQGDSAMYLCASSGDRSSYNSPLHFGNGTRLTVT.

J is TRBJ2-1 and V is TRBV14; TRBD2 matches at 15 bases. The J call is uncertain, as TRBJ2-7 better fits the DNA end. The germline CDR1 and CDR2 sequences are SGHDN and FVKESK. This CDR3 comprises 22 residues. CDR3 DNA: TGTGCCAGCAGCGCAAGCAACACGCCTGGACTAGCGGGAGGGCTCTCCTACAATGAGCAGTACTTC. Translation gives CASSASNTPGLAGGLSYNEQYF.

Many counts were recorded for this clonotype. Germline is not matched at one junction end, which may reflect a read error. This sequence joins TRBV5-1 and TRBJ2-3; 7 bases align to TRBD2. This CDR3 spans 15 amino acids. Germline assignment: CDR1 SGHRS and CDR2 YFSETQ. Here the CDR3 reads CASSLSLAGTDTQYF. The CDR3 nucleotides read TGTGCCAGCAGCTTATCGCTAGCGGGCACAGATACGCAGTATTTT.

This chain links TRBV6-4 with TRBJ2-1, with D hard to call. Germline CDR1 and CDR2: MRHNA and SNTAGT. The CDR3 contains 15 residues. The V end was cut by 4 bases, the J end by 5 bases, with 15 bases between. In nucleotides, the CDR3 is TGTGCCAGCAGTGTTACAAGGTCGTACCACAATGAGCAGTTCTTC. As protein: CASSVTRSYHNEQFF.

DNA of the CDR3: TGCAGCGTTGAAGCCCTAAGCGGGGGGCCTAGCACAGATACGCAGTATTTT. Protein: CSVEALSGGPSTDTQYF. The chain has TRBV29-1 and TRBJ2-3, with 9 bases fitting TRBD2. Germline CDR1 and CDR2: SQVTM and ANQGSEA. V was clipped by 1 base and J by 0 bases; unmatched bases: 8. The CDR3 spans 17 residues.

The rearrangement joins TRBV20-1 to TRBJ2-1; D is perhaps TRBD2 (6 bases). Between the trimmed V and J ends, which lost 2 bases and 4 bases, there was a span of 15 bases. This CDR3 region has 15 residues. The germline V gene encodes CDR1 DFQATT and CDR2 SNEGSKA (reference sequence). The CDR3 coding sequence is TGCAGTGCTAGACCTTCTGGACTACTTTACAATGAGCAGTTCTTC. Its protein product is CSARPSGLLYNEQFF.

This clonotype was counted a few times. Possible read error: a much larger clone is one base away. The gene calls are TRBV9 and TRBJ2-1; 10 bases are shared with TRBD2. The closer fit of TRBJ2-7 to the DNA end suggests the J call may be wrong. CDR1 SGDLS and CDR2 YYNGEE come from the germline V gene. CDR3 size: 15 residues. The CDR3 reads CASSASGGSYNEQYF. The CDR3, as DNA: TGTGCCAGCAGCGCTAGCGGGGGCTCCTACAATGAGCAGTACTTC.

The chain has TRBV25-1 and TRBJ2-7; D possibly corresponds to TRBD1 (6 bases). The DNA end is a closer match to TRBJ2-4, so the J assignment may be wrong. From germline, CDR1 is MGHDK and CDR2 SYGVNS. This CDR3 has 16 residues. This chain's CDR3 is CASRDTGPLAKNIQYF. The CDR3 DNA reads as TGTGCCAGCAGGGATACAGGGCCCCTAGCCAAAAACATTCAGTACTTC.

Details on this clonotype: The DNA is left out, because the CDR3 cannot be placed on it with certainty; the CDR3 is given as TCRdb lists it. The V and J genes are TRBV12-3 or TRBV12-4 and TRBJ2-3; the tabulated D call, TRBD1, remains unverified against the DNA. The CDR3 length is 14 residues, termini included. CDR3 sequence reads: CASSFGQGTDVEYF.

The CDR3 is CASDPGPNFSSGYEQYF. The CDR3 DNA reads as TGTGCCAGCGACCCCGGGCCCAACTTTTCCTCAGGGTACGAGCAGTACTTC. The rearrangement links TRBV7-8 to TRBJ2-7; possible D gene TRBD1, 5 bases. The V gene's germline CDR1 is SGHVS and CDR2 FQNEAQ. This CDR3 region has 17 residues. V lost 8 bases and J lost 4, with 27 bases in between.

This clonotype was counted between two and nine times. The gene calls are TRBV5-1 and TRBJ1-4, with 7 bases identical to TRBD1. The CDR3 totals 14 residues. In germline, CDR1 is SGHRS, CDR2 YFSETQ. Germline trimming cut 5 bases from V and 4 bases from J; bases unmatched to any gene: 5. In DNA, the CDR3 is TGCGCCAGCAGAGGACAGGAGGGTAATGAAAAACTGTTTTTT. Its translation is CASRGQEGNEKLFF.

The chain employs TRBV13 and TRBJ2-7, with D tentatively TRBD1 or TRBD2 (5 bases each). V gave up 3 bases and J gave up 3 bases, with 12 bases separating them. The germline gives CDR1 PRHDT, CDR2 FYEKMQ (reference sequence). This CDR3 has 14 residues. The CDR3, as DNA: TGTGCCAGCAGCTTCGGGGCTTCGGTCTACGAGCAGTACTTC. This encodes CASSFGASVYEQYF. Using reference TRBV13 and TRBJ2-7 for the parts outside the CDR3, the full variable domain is AAGVIQSPRHLIKEKRETATLKCYPIPRHDTVYWYQQGPGQDPQFLISFYEKMQSDKGSIPDRFSAQQFSDYHSELNMSSLELGDSALYFCASSFGASVYEQYFGPGTRLTVT.

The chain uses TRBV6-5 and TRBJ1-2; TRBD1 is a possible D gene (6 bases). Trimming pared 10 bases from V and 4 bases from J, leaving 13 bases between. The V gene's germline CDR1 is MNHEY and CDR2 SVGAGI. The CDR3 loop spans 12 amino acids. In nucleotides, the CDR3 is TGTGCCATAAAAACAGGGACCTATGGCTACACCTTC. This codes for CAIKTGTYGYTF.

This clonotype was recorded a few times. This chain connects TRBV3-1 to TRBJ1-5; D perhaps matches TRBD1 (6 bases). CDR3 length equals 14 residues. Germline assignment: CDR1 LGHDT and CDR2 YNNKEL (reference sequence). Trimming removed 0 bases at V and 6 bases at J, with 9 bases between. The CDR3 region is CASSQEARGQPQHF. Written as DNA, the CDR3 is TGTGCCAGCAGCCAAGAAGCCAGGGGTCAGCCCCAGCATTTT.

For the CDR3, the DNA is TGTGCCAGCAGTGGGGGACACGGCAATCAGCCCCAGCATTTT. Its protein is CASSGGHGNQPQHF. The chain is built from TRBV12-3 or TRBV12-4 and TRBJ1-5; possible D gene TRBD1, 6 bases. The CDR3 length is 14 residues. V was pared by 5 bases and J by 2 bases, with 10 bases between.

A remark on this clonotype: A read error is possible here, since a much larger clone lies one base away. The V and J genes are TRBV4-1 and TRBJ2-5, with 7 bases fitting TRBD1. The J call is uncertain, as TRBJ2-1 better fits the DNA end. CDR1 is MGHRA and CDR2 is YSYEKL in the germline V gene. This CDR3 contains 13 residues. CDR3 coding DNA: TGCGCCAGCAGCCAGTACAGGGGAGAGACCCAGTTCTTC. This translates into CASSQYRGETQFF.

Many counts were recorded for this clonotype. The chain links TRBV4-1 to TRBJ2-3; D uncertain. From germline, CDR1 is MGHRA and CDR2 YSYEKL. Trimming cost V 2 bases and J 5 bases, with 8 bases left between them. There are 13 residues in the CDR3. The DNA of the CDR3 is TGCGCCAGCAGCCAACTCCTAGGAGATACGCAGTATTTT. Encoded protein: CASSQLLGDTQYF.

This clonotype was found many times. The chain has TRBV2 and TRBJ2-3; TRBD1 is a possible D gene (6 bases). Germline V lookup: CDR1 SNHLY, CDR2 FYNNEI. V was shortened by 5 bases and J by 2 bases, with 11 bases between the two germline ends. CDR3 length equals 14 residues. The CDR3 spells CASSPDRSTDTQYF. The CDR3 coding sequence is TGTGCCAGCAGTCCAGACAGGTCCACAGATACGCAGTATTTT.